Reported below is one TCR beta chain. This CDR3 has 19 amino acids. The germline V gene encodes CDR1 GTSNPN and CDR2 SVGIG (reference sequence). The J segment lost 0 bases and the V segment lost 3 bases, leaving 11 bases of the junction unmatched. This entry comes from a study of blood T cell repertoires in COVID-19. Study summary: Donors in the United States, Italy and Spain gave samples during acute or convalescent COVID-19. PBMCs, B-cell-depleted T cells, or T cells were the source of the cDNA or gDNA that made up the material.

Per the original methods: The assay estimated nucleated cells by amplifying reference gene primers. Some clones are missing from TCRdb's copy, which holds only in-frame ones; the method was immunoSEQ multiplex PCR. V and J calls and clone size are given by that table; D and trimming were obtained from the DNA. The repertoire holds some 49,000 clones, 93% seen once, with 0.95% to 1.1% in the top ten. Seattle cases were enrolled at active infection and followed longitudinally. Input material: peripheral blood. The clonotype was recovered from a man in his 60s with COVID-19, enrolled during active disease. The chain has TRBV30 and TRBJ2-3; TRBD2 aligns across 14 bases. The CDR3 DNA follows: TGTGCCTGGAGCCGGAGTCGGACTAGCGGGAGGAGAAGCACAGATACGCAGTATTTT. This sequence encodes CAWSRSRTSGRRSTDTQYF.